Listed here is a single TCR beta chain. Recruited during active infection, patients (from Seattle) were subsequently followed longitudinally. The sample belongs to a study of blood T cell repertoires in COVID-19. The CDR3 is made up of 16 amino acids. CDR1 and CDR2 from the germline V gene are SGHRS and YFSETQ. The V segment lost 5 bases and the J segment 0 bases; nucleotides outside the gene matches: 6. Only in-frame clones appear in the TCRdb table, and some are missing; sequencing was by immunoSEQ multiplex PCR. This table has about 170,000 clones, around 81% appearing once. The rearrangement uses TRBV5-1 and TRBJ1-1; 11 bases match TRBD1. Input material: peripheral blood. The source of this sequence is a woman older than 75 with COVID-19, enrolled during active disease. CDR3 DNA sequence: TGCGCCAGCAGTCCCGGGACAGGGGGGATGAACACTGAAGCTTTCTTT. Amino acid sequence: CASSPGTGGMNTEAFF.